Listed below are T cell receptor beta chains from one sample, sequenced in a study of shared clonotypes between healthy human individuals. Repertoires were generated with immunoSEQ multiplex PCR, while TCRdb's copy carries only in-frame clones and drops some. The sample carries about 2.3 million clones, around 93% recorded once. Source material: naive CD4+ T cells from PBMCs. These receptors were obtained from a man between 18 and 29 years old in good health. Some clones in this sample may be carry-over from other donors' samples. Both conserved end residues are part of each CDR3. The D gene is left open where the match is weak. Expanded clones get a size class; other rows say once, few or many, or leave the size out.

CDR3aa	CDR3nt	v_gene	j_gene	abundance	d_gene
CASSQEGRTDTQYF	TGTGCCAGCAGCCAAGAAGGCCGGACAGATACGCAGTATTTT	TRBV14	TRBJ2-3	.	.
CASRVGQGRWTEAFF	TGTGCCAGCAGGGTAGGACAGGGGAGGTGGACTGAAGCTTTCTTT	TRBV13	TRBJ1-1	.	TRBD1
CASSPHGTLIGNEQFF	TGTGCCAGCAGCCCACACGGCACTCTGATAGGGAATGAGCAGTTCTTC	TRBV11-2	TRBJ2-1	.	.
CASSVAGDSYNEQFF	TGTGCCAGCAGCGTCGCAGGAGACTCCTACAATGAGCAGTTCTTC	TRBV9	TRBJ2-1	.	.
CASSLVADGYTF	TGTGCCAGCAGCTTAGTGGCAGACGGCTACACCTTC	TRBV7-8	TRBJ1-2	.	.
CASSSTSPELIF	TGTGCCAGCAGCTCGACTAGCCCCGAACTTATCTTC	TRBV7-2	TRBJ2-1	.	TRBD2
CASSQRTGDAKNIQYF	TGTGCCAGCAGCCAAAGGACAGGGGATGCCAAAAACATTCAGTACTTC	TRBV7-2	TRBJ2-4	.	TRBD1
CASSLLQGVTEAFF	TGTGCCAGCAGCTTGTTACAGGGGGTGACTGAAGCTTTCTTT	TRBV11-2	TRBJ1-1	.	TRBD1
CASSYLAGTYNEQFF	TGTGCCAGCAGCTACCTAGCGGGAACCTACAATGAGCAGTTCTTC	TRBV7-2	TRBJ2-1	.	TRBD2
CASSPDREGTIYF	TGTGCCAGCTCCCCGGACAGGGAAGGAACCATATATTTT	TRBV18	TRBJ1-3	.	TRBD1
CASRTGTAPGDTQYF	TGTGCCAGCCGCACCGGGACCGCTCCCGGAGATACGCAGTATTTT	TRBV6-5	TRBJ2-3	.	.
CASSRGLAGGGSYEQYF	TGTGCCAGCAGCAGGGGACTAGCGGGAGGGGGCTCCTACGAGCAGTACTTC	TRBV5-4	TRBJ2-7	.	TRBD2
CASSIRFIRSTEAFF	TGTGCCAGTAGTATTAGGTTTATTCGAAGCACTGAAGCTTTCTTT	TRBV19	TRBJ1-1	.	.
CASSVGGLAGQETQYF	TGTGCCAGCAGCGTAGGTGGACTAGCGGGGCAAGAGACCCAGTACTTC	TRBV9	TRBJ2-5	.	TRBD2
CASSTFSADTQYF	TGCGCCAGCAGCACGTTTTCGGCGGATACGCAGTATTTT	TRBV5-1	TRBJ2-3	once	.
CASSLSTVYGYTF	TGTGCCAGCAGCTTATCGACAGTATATGGCTACACCTTC	TRBV7-9	TRBJ1-2	once	.
CASSLPQGAGELFF	TGTGCCAGCAGTTTACCACAGGGCGCCGGGGAGCTGTTTTTT	TRBV28	TRBJ2-2	once	.
CASTPSGRYTGELFF	TGTGCCAGCACCCCTAGCGGGAGGTACACCGGGGAGCTGTTTTTT	TRBV6-5	TRBJ2-2	.	TRBD2
CASSLDGLQKLFF	TGTGCCAGCAGCTTAGACGGCCTACAAAAGCTGTTTTTT	TRBV7-2	TRBJ2-2	.	.
CASSFVTQETQYF	TGCGCCAGCAGCTTTGTTACCCAAGAGACCCAGTACTTC	TRBV5-1	TRBJ2-5	.	.
CASSPDRETEAFF	TGCGCCAGCAGCCCAGACAGGGAGACTGAAGCTTTCTTT	TRBV5-1	TRBJ1-1	few	TRBD1
CAISERREKLFF	TGTGCCATCAGTGAGAGAAGGGAAAAACTGTTTTTT	TRBV10-3	TRBJ1-4	.	.
CASSPDRETEAFF	TGTGCCAGCAGCCCAGACAGGGAAACTGAAGCTTTCTTT	TRBV7-3	TRBJ1-1	.	TRBD1
CASSKRLAGNEQFF	TGTGCCAGTAGTAAAAGACTAGCGGGGAATGAGCAGTTCTTC	TRBV19	TRBJ2-1	.	TRBD2
CSARTSGINTGELFF	TGCAGCGCCAGGACTAGCGGGATAAACACCGGGGAGCTGTTTTTT	TRBV29-1	TRBJ2-2	.	TRBD2
CASSPLGLAGRNEQFF	TGTGCCAGCAGCCCGTTGGGACTAGCGGGCCGCAATGAGCAGTTCTTC	TRBV7-9	TRBJ2-1	.	TRBD2
CASSLDLRQETQYF	TGTGCCAGCAGCCTTGATCTGAGGCAAGAGACCCAGTACTTC	TRBV9	TRBJ2-5	once	.
CASKNGGSGANVLTF	TGTGCCAGCAAGAATGGGGGCTCTGGGGCCAACGTCCTGACTTTC	TRBV28	TRBJ2-6	.	.
CASSFPTPQGYGETQYF	TGTGCCAGCAGCTTCCCCACCCCTCAGGGATACGGAGAGACCCAGTACTTC	TRBV7-9	TRBJ2-5	.	.
CASSLGLAGGTGETQYF	TGCGCCAGCAGCTTGGGACTAGCGGGAGGGACTGGAGAGACCCAGTACTTC	TRBV5-1	TRBJ2-5	.	TRBD2